This TCR beta chain was observed in a study of blood T cell repertoires in COVID-19. About the study: Donors in the United States, Italy and Spain gave samples during acute or convalescent COVID-19. Nucleic acid was either cDNA or gDNA, and it came from T cells, B-cell-depleted T cells, or PBMCs.

Per the original methods: Counts of nucleated cells, estimated from reference gene primer amplification, were obtained. The data were produced by immunoSEQ multiplex PCR, yet TCRdb's version contains in-frame clones alone and is incomplete. V and J calls and clone size are given by that table; D and trimming were obtained from the DNA. The sample consists of 340,000 or so clones, about nine tenths of them appearing once. Trimming took 2 bases from V and 1 from J; bases not matched to a gene: 2. CDR1 is MNHEY and CDR2 is SVGEGT in the germline V gene. The CDR3 spans 15 residues. Sequenced sample: peripheral blood. The chain employs TRBV6-2 or TRBV6-3 and TRBJ1-2; 9 nucleotides match TRBD1. This receptor was taken from a man over 45 with active or convalescent COVID-19. As DNA, the CDR3 is TGTGCCAGCAGTTACGGACAGGGGATTAACTATGGCTACACCTTC. Translation gives CASSYGQGINYGYTF.